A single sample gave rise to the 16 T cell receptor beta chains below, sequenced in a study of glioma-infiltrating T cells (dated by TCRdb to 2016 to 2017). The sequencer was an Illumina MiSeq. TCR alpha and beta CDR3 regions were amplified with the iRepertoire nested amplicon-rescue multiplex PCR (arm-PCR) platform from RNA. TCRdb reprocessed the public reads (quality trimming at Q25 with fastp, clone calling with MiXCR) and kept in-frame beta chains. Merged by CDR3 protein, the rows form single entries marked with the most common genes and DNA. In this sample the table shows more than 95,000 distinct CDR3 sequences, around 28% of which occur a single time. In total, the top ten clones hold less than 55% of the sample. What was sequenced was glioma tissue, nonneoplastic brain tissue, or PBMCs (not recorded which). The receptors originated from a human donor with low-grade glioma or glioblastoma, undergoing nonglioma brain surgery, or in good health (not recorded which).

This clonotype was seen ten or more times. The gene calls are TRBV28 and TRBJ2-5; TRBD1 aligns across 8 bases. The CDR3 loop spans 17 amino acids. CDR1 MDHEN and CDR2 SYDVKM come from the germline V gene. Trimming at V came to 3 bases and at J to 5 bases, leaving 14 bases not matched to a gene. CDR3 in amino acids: CASSFLPGQVPRETQYF. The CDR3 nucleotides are TGTGCCAGCAGTTTCTTGCCGGGACAGGTCCCCCGGGAGACCCAGTACTTC.

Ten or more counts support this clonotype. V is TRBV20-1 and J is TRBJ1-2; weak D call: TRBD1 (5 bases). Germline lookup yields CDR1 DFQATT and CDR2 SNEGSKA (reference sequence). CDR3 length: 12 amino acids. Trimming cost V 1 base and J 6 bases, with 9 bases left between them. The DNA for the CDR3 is TGCAGTGCTAGAGTACCAGGGAATGGCTACACCTTC. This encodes CSARVPGNGYTF.

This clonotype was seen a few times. The CDR3 DNA is TGCAGCGTTGGGTTAGGGGGATTGGACACTGAAGCTTTCTTT. This encodes CSVGLGGLDTEAFF. V and J are TRBV29-1 and TRBJ1-1; maybe TRBD1 (6 bases). The CDR3 consists of 14 residues. V lost 4 bases, J lost 3 bases, and 15 bases lay in between. Germline V lookup: CDR1 SQVTM, CDR2 ANQGSEA.

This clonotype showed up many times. CDR3 nucleotides: TGTGCCAGCCTTCAGACAGGGGTTATCACTGAAGCTTTCTTT. It is translated as CASLQTGVITEAFF. The chain has TRBV6-2 or TRBV6-3 and TRBJ1-1; 8 bases fit TRBD1. Germline V lookup: CDR1 MNHEY, CDR2 SVGEGT. Trimming took 8 bases from V and 4 from J; bases not matched to a gene: 9. The CDR3 length is 14 residues.

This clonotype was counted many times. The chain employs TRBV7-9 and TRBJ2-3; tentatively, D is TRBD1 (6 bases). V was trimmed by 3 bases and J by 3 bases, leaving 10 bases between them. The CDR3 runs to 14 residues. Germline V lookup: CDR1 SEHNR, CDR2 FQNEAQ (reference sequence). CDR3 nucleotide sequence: TGTGCCAGCAGCTTTGGTCAGGGGACAGATACGCAGTATTTT. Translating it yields CASSFGQGTDTQYF.

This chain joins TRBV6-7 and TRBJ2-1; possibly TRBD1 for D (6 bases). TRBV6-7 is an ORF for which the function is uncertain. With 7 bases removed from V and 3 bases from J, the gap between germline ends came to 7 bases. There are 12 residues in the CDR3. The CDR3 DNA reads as TGTGCCAGCATACAGGGCTACAATGAGCAGTTCTTC. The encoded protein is CASIQGYNEQFF.

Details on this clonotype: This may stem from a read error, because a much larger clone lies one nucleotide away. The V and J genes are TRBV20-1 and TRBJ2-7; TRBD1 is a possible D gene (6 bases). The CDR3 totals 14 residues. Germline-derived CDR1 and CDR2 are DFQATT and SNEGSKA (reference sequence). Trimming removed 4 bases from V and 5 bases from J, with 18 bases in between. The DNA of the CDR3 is TGCAGTGCTATTACAGGGTTCGTGAATAACGAGCAGTACTTC. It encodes CSAITGFVNNEQYF.

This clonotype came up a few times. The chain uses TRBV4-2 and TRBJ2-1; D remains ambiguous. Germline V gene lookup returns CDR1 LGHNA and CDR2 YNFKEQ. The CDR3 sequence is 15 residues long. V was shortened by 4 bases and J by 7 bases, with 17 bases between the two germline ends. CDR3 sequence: CASSPPTSLRNEQFF. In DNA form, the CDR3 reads TGTGCCAGCAGCCCTCCGACTTCCCTGAGGAATGAGCAGTTCTTC.

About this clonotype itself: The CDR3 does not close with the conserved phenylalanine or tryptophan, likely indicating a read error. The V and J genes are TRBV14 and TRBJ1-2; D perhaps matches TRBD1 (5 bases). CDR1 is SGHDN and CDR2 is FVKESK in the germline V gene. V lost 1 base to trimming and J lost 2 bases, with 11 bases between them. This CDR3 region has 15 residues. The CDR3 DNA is TGTGCCAGCAGCCAAGTGGACACAAAGAACTATGGCTACACCTCC. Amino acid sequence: CASSQVDTKNYGYTS.

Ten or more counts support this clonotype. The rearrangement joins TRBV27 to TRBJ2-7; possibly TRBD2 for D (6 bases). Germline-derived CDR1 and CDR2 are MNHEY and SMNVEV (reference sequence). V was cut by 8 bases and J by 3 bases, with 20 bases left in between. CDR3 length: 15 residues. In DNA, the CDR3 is TGTGCCAGCTCTTATCTTTCTGGGGGGAGCTACGAGCAGTACTTC. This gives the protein CASSYLSGGSYEQYF.

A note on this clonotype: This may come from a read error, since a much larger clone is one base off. The CDR3 loop is CAGSLNSRITVNTEAFF. CDR3 sequence (DNA): TGTGCCGGCAGCTTAAATTCACGTATTACAGTGAACACTGAAGCTTTCTTT. The rearrangement joins TRBV7-6 to TRBJ1-1; D uncertain. Per the germline V gene, CDR1 is SGHVS and CDR2 is FNYEAQ. The CDR3 extends over 17 amino acids.

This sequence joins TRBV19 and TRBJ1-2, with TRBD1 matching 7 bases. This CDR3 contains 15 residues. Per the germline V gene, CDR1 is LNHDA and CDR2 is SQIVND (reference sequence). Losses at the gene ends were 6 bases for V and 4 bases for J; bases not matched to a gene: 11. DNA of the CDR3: TGTGCCAGTAGCCCTGGGGACAGCCATTCCTATGGCTACACCTTC. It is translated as CASSPGDSHSYGYTF.

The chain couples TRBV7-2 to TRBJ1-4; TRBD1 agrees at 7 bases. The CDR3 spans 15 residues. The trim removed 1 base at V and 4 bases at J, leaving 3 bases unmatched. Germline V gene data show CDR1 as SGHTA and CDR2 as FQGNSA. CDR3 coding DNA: TGTGCCAGCAGCTTAGTTGGACAGGATAATGAAAAACTGTTTTTT. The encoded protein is CASSLVGQDNEKLFF.

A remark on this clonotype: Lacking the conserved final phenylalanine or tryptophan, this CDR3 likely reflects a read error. The CDR3 loop reads CASSADSSETQYL. The CDR3 nucleotides read TGTGCCAGTAGTGCCGACTCATCAGAGACCCAGTACCTC. This rearrangement joins TRBV19 to TRBJ2-5; D gene ambiguous. Germline V CDR1 and CDR2: LNHDA, SQIVND (reference sequence). The length of the CDR3 is 13 residues. V dropped 5 bases and J dropped 4 bases, with 11 bases sitting between them.

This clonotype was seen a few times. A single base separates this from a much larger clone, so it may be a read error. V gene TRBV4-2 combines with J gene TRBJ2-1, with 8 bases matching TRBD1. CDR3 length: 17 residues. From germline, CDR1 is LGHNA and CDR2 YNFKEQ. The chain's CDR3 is CASSQDFPGGDYSEQFF. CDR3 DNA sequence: TGTGCCAGCAGCCAAGATTTCCCAGGGGGCGATTACAGTGAGCAGTTCTTC.

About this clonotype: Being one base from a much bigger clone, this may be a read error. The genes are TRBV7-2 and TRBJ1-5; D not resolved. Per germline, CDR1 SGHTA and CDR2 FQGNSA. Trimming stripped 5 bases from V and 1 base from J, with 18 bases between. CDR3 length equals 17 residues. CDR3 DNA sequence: TGTGCCAGCAGCCCACACCTTGATATAGTGAGCAATCAGCCCCAGCATTTT. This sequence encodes CASSPHLDIVSNQPQHF.